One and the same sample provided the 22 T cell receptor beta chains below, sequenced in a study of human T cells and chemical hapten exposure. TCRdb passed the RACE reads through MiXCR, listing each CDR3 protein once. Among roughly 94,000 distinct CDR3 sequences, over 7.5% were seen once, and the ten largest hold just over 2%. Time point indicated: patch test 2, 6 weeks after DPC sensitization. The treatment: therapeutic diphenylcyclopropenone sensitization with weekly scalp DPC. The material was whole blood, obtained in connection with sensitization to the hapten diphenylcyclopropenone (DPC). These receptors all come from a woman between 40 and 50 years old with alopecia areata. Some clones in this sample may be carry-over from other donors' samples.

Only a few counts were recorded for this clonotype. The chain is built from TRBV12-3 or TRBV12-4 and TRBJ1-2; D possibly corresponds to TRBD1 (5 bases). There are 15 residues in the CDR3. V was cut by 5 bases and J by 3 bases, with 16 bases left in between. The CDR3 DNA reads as TGTGCCAGCAGTGAAGCTCAGGGAGTCTACTATGGCTACACCTTC. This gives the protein CASSEAQGVYYGYTF.

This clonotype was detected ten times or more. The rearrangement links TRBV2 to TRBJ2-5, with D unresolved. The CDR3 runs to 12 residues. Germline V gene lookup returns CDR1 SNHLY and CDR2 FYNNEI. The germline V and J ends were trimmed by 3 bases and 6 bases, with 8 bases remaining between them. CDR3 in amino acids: CASSDLWQTQYF. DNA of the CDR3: TGTGCCAGCAGTGATCTGTGGCAGACCCAGTACTTC.

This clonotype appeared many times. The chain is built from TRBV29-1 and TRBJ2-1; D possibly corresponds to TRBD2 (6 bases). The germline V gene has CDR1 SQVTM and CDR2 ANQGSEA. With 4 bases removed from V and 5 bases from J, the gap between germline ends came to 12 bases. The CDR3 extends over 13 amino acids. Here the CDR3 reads CSVGRRTNNEQFF. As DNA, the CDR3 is TGCAGCGTTGGGAGACGGACTAACAATGAGCAGTTCTTC.

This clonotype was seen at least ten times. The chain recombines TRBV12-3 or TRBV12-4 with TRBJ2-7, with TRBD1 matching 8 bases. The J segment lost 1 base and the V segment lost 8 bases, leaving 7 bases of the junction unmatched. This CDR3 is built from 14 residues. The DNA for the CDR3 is TGTGCCAGCTCGGACAGGGTGAAATCCTACGAGCAGTACTTC. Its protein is CASSDRVKSYEQYF.

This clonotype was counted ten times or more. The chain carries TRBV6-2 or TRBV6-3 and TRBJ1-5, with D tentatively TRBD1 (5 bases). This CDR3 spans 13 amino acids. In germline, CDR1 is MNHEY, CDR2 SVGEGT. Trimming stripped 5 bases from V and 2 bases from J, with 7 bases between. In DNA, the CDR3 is TGTGCCAGCAGTGAACAGGGCAATCAGCCCCAGCATTTT. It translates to CASSEQGNQPQHF.

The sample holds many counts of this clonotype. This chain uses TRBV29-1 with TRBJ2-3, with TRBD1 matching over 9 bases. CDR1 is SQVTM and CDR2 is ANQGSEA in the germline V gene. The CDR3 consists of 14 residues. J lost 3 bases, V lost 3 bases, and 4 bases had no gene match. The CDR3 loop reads CSVELGQGTDTQYF. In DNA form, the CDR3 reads TGCAGCGTTGAGCTAGGACAGGGGACAGATACGCAGTATTTT.

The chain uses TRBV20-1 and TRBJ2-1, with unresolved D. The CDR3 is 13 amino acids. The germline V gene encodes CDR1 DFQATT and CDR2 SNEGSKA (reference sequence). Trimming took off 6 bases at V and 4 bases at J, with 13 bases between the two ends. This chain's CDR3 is CSAWATPYNEQFF. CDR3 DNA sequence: TGCAGTGCATGGGCTACCCCTTACAATGAGCAGTTCTTC.

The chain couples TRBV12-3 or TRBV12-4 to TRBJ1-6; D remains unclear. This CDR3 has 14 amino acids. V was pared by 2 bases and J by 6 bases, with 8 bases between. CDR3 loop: CASSLSIFNSPLHF. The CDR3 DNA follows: TGTGCCAGCAGTTTAAGCATCTTTAATTCACCCCTCCACTTT.

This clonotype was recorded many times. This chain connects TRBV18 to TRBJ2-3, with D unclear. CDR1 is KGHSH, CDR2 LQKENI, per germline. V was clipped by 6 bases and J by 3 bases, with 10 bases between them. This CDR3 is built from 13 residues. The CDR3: CASSPQETDTQYF. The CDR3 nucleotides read TGTGCCAGCTCTCCCCAGGAGACAGATACGCAGTATTTT.

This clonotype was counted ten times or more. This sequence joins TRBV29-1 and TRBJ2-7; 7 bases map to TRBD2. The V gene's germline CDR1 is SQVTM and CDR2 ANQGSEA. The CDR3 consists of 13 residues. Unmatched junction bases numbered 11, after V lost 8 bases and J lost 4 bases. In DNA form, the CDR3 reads TGCAGCACCAGGGAGGGAGGGGAGTACGAGCAGTACTTC. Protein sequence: CSTREGGEYEQYF.

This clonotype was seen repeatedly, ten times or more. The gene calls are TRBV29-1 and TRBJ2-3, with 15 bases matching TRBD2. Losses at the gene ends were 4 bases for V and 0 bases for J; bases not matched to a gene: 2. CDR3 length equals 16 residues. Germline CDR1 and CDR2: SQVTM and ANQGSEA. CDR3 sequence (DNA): TGCAGCGTTGGTGGGACTAGCGGGAGGAGCACAGATACGCAGTATTTT. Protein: CSVGGTSGRSTDTQYF.

The CDR3 nucleotides read TGTGCCAGCAGTCCCCGGGGGGTAGCCGCCTACGAGCAGTACTTC. As protein: CASSPRGVAAYEQYF. The chain joins TRBV6-2 or TRBV6-3 to TRBJ2-7; 7 nucleotides line up with TRBD2. This CDR3 contains 15 residues. V shed 5 bases and J 2 bases; nucleotides not matched to a gene: 9. Per the germline V gene, CDR1 is MNHEY and CDR2 is SVGEGT.

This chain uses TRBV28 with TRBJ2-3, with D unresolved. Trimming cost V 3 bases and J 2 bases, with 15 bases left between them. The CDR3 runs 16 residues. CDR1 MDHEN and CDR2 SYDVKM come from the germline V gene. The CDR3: CASSLWAEFDTDTQYF. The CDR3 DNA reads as TGTGCCAGCAGTTTGTGGGCCGAATTCGACACAGATACGCAGTATTTT.

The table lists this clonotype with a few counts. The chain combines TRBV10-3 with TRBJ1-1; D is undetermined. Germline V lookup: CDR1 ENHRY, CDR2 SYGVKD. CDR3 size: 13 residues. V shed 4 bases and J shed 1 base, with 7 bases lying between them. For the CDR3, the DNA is TGTGCCATCAGTGTCTTAGAGAACACTGAAGCTTTCTTT. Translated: CAISVLENTEAFF.

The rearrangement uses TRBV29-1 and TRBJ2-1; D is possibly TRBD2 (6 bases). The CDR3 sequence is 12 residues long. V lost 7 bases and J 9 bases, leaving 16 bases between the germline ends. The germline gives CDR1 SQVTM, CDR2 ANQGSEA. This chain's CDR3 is CSGGAGLGEQFF. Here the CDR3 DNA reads TGCAGCGGGGGCGCGGGACTGGGTGAGCAGTTCTTC.

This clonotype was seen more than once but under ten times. CDR3 region: CASSPHQLAVAYEQYF. The CDR3 DNA sequence: TGTGCCAGCAGCCCACACCAACTAGCGGTTGCCTACGAGCAGTACTTC. V gene TRBV7-8 combines with J gene TRBJ2-7; 8 bases are shared with TRBD2. With V trimmed by 5 bases and J by 2 bases, 11 bases remained unmatched. The CDR3 has 16 amino acids. In germline, CDR1 is SGHVS, CDR2 FQNEAQ. Drawing the rest from reference TRBV7-8 and TRBJ2-7, the complete variable domain is GAGVSQSPRYKVAKRGQDVALRCDPISGHVSLFWYQQALGQGPEFLTYFQNEAQLDKSGLPSDRFFAERPEGSVSTLKIQRTQQEDSAVYLCASSPHQLAVAYEQYFGPGTRLTVT.

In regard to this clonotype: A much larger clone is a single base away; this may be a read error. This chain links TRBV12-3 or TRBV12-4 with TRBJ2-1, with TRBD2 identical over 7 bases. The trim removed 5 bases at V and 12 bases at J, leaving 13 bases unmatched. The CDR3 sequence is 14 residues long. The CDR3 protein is CASSLGTTGIVQFF. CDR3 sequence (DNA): TGTGCCAGCAGTCTCGGGACTACCGGGATAGTGCAGTTCTTC.

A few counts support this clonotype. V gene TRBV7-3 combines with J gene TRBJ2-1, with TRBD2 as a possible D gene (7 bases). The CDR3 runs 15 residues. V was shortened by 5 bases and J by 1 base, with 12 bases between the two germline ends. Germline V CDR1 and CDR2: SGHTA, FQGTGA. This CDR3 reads CASSAGATSYNEQFF. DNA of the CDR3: TGTGCCAGCAGCGCGGGGGCGACGTCCTACAATGAGCAGTTCTTC.

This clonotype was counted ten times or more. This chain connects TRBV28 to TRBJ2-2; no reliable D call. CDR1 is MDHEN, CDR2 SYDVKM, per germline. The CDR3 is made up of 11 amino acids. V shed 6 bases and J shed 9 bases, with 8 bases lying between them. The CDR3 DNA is TGTGCCAGCAGGGGATTCCGGGAGCTGTTTTTT. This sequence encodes CASRGFRELFF.

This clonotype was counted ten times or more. The CDR3 bases are TGCAGCGGGGAGCGGCTCCTAGGGGAGACCCAGTACTTC. Residues: CSGERLLGETQYF. The chain links TRBV29-1 to TRBJ2-5; D is possibly TRBD2 (5 bases). Germline V gives CDR1 SQVTM, CDR2 ANQGSEA. CDR3 length: 13 residues. V was cut by 7 bases and J by 5 bases, with 17 bases left in between.

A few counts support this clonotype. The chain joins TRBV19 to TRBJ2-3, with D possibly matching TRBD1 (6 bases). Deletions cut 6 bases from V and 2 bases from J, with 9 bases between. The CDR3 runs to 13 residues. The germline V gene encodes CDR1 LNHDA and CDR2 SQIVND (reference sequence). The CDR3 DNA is TGTGCCAGTAGAGGGGGATTCACAGATACGCAGTATTTT. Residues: CASRGGFTDTQYF.

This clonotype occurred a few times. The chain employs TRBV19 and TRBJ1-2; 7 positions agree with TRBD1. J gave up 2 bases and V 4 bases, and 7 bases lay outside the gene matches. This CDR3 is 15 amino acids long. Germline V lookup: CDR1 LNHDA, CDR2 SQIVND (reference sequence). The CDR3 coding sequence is TGTGCCAGTAGTACTCCAGGACAGGTCAACTATGGCTACACCTTC. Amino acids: CASSTPGQVNYGYTF. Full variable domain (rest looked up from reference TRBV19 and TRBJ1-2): DGGITQSPKYLFRKEGQNVTLSCEQNLNHDAMYWYRQDPGQGLRLIYYSQIVNDFQKGDIAEGYSVSREKKESFPLTVTSAQKNPTAFYLCASSTPGQVNYGYTFGSGTRLTVV.